The T cell receptor (beta chain) described here comes from a study of cytomegalovirus exposure and HLA in healthy donors. Trimming removed 0 bases from V and 2 bases from J; junction bases left unmatched: 5. Germline V CDR1 and CDR2: LNHDA, SQIVND (reference sequence). The CDR3 runs to 16 residues. Vbeta (60) and Jbeta (13) primers were used in the PCR. TCRdb's table, derived via immunoSEQ multiplex PCR, lists solely in-frame clones and lacks some. The sample records some 180,000 clones, less than 90% being singletons. The clonotype originates from a girl between 10 and 17 years old in good health and CMV-seropositive. V and J are TRBV19 and TRBJ2-7; 9 bases match TRBD1. Sequenced material: PBMCs. CDR3 protein: CASSIEQGQGTYEQYF. DNA of the CDR3: TGTGCCAGTAGTATAGAGCAGGGACAGGGCACCTACGAGCAGTACTTC.